Listed here is a single TCR beta chain. These data are taken from a study of T cell changes during pregnancy in multiple sclerosis. The CDR3 extends over 15 amino acids. V was clipped by 0 bases and J by 4 bases, with 7 bases between them. CDR1 MNHEY and CDR2 SVGAGI come from the germline V gene. Sequencing used immunoSEQ multiplex PCR; TCRdb keeps in-frame clones, though not all of them. The sample includes 55,000 or so clones, over 80% of them seen just once. This clonotype was sampled from a female donor in good health, enrolled as a control in a pregnancy study. This chain connects TRBV6-5 to TRBJ1-6; D not resolved. The sample in question was CD4+ T cells from peripheral blood mononuclear cells, obtained after pregnancy. Written as DNA, the CDR3 is TGTGCCAGCAGTTACTCTTTGAGTTATAATTCACCCCTCCACTTT. The encoded protein is CASSYSLSYNSPLHF.